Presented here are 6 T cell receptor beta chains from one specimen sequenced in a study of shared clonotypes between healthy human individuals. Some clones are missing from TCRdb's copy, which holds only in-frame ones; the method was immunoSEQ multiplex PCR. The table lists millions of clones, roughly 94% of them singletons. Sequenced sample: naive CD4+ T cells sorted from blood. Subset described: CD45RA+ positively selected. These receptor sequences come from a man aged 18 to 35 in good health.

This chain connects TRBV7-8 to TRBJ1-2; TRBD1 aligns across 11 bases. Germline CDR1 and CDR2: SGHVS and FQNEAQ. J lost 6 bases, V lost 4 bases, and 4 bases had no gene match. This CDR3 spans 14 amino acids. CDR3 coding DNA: TGTGCCAGCAGCTCTTCGGACAGGGGGCATGGCTACACCTTC. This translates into CASSSSDRGHGYTF.

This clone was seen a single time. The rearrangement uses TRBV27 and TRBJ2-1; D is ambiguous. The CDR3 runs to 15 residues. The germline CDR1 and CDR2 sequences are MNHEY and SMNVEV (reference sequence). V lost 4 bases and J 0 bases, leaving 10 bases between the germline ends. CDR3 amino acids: CASSYGRSSYNEQFF. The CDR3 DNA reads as TGTGCCAGCAGTTACGGGCGGAGCTCCTACAATGAGCAGTTCTTC.

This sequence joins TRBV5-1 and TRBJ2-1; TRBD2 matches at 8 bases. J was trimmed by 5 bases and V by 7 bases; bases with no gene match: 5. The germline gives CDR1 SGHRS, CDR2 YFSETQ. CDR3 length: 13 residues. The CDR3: CASAGGANNEQFF. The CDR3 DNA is TGCGCCAGCGCGGGGGGCGCCAACAATGAGCAGTTCTTC.

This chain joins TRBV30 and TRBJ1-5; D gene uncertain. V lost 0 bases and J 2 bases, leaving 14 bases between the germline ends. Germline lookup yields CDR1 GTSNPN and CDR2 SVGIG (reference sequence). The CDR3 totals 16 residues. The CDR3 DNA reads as TGTGCCTGGAGTGTAGGTTCGACGCCGGGCAATCAGCCCCAGCATTTT. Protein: CAWSVGSTPGNQPQHF.

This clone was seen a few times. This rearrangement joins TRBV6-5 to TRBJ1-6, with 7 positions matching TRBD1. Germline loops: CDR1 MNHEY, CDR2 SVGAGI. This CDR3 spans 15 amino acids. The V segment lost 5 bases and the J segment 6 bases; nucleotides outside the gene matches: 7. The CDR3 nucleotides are TGTGCCAGCAGTCGACAGGGTTTAGCTAATTCACCCCTCCACTTT. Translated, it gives CASSRQGLANSPLHF.

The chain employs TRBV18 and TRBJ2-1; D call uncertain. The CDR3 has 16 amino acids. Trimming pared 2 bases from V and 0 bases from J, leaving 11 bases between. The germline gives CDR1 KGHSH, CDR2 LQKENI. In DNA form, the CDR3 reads TGTGCCAGCTCACCAGGTTTTAAAAGCTCCTACAATGAGCAGTTCTTC. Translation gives CASSPGFKSSYNEQFF.